The present entry profiles one T cell receptor (beta chain) with its context. The clone's antigen remains unknown. Base qualities are not recorded, but no much larger clone differs from it by a single base. The immunoSEQ Assay, a bias-controlled multiplex PCR, was used to amplify TCRbeta CDR3 regions from genomic DNA. The study's processing was this. Nucleated cell counts per sample were estimated from amplification of reference gene primers within the assay. To quantify the absolute abundance of each unique TCRbeta CDR3 rearrangement, sequence reads were collapsed and filtered. For each sample, productive Simpson clonality was calculated as the square root of Simpson's diversity index over productive rearrangements. The source is immuneACCESS, and TCRdb retained only in-frame sequences with V and J called. Part of the clones is not carried over; for the studies checked, unresolved V genes explain less than half of this, and the remainder is unexplained. That table furnishes V, J and clone size, whereas the DNA furnished D and trimming. The sample has roughly 250,000 clones on record, 75% to 90% of them singletons. 1.5% to 2% of the sample is taken by the ten largest.

These data are taken from a study of blood T cell repertoires in COVID-19 (TCRdb year 2020). Concerning the study at large: Samples covering the acute and convalescent phases of COVID-19 were provided by collaborators in the United States, Italy and Spain. A de-identified subject ID, COVID-19 status, age in years and sex were almost always included in the sample metadata. A freely available public database, intended as a resource for researchers studying the immune response to SARS-CoV-2, is where the repertoires were released. The material from the prospective study consisted of cDNA or gDNA derived from T cells, B-cell-depleted T cells, or PBMCs. Samples were obtained from the ongoing ImmuneRACE study (first 160 participants) and from roughly 1,300 subjects provided by 6 global collaborators. Deeply sampled blood TCRbeta repertoires from subjects exposed to, actively infected with, or recovered from COVID-19 were included in the dataset. HLA class I and class II types, where available, came from metadata supplied by the sample provider rather than from assay-based typing.

In the prospective study, participants were roughly 18 to 90 years old, resided in about two dozen geographic areas of the United States, and were enrolled through a virtual design. To assign participants to cohorts, the prospective study relied on clinical history that participants themselves reported in a screening survey and a study questionnaire. ImmuneRACE Cohort 3 recovered participants were defined by two consecutive negative NP/OP PCR tests, healthcare professional clearance, or symptom resolution. Mobile phlebotomists in the prospective study collected whole blood, serum and a nasopharyngeal or oropharyngeal swab from every participant. Additional blood draws and questionnaires over an approximately 2-month period could optionally be provided by prospective study participants. Before DNA extraction, blood samples from the prospective study were shipped at room temperature or frozen. Study-wide findings and limitations: Clinical and demographic metadata were provided uncurated, with the amount varying by source and participant.

According to the germline V gene, CDR1 reads SGHVS and CDR2 reads FQNEAQ. The CDR3 numbers 16 residues from cysteine through phenylalanine. Only the CDR3 part of the read is kept: 48 bases, read in frame from the first base. Relative to germline, V is 4 bases shorter and J is 3 bases shorter, with 19 bases between their ends. The TCR originated in a woman aged 45-65 years who had recovered from COVID-19. The material sequenced was PBMCs or T cells enriched from blood (not recorded which). The chain couples TRBV7-8 to TRBJ2-7, and TRBD2 may be the D gene, going by 6 matching bases. The CDR3 loop reads CASSSLAGLGYYEQYF. The DNA sequence is TGTGCCAGCAGCTCTCTGGCGGGGTTAGGATACTACGAGCAGTACTTC.